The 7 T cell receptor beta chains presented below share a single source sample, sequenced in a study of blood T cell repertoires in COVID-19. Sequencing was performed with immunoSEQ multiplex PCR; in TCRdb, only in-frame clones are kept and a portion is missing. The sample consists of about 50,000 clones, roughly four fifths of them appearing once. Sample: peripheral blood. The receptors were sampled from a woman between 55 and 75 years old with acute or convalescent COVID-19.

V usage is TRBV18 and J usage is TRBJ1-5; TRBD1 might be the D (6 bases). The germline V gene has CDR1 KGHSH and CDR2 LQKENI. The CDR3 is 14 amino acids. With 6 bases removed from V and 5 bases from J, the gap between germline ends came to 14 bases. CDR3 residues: CASSAGTRYQPQHF. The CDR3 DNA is TGTGCCAGCTCGGCCGGGACAAGGTATCAGCCCCAGCATTTT.

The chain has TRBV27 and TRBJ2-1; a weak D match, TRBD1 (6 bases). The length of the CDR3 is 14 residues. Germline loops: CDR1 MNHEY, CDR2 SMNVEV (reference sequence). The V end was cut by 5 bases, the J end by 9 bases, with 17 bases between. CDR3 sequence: CASSPHSGASEQFF. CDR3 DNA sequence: TGTGCCAGCAGTCCTCACTCAGGGGCTAGTGAGCAGTTCTTC.

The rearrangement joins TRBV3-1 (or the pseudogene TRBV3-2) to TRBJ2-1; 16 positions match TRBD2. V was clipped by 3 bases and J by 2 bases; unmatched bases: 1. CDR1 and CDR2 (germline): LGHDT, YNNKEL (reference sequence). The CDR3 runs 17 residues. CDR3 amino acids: CASSQGTSGRAYNEQFF. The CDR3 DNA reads TGTGCCAGCAGCCAGGGGACTAGCGGGAGGGCCTACAATGAGCAGTTCTTC.

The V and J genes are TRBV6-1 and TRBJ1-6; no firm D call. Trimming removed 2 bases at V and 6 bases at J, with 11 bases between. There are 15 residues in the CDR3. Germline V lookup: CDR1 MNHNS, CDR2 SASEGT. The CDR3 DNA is TGTGCCAGCAGTGAACGGCAGGCCATTAATTCACCCCTCCACTTT. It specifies CASSERQAINSPLHF.

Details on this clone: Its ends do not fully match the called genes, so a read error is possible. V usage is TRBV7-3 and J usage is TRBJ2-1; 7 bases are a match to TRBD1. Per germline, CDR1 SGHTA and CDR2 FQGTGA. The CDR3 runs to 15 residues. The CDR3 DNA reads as TGTGCCAGCAGCATAACAGGGGTTTTTGGCAATGAGCAGTTCTTC. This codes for CASSITGVFGNEQFF.

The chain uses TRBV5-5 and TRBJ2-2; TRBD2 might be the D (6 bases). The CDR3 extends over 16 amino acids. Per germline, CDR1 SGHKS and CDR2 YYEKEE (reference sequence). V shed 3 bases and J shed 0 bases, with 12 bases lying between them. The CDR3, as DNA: TGTGCCAGCAGCTGGGGGGTAGGGACGAACACCGGGGAGCTGTTTTTT. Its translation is CASSWGVGTNTGELFF.

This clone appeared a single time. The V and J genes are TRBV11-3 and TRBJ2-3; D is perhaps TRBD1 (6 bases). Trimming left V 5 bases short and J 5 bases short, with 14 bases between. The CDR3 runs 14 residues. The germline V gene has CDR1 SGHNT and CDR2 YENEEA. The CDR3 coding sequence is TGTGCCAGCAGCGAAGGACAGATTCGAGATACGCAGTATTTT. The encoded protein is CASSEGQIRDTQYF.